This T cell receptor beta chain was documented in a study of beta chain features in type 1 diabetes. Study-level points and caveats: Shortening of TCRB CDR3s, moderate but significant, appeared in all four CD4+ subsets of Type 1 diabetes patients. A closer apparent resemblance between naive, central memory and Treg TCRB repertoires was seen in patients than in healthy donors.

Trimming pared 4 bases from V and 5 bases from J, leaving 9 bases between. The germline gives CDR1 SGHRS, CDR2 YFSETQ. This CDR3 contains 12 residues. A CD45RO/CCR7/CD25/CD127/CD95/CD27 panel sorted naive, central memory, regulatory and stem cell-like memory CD4+ cells. Reverse transcription of all isolated RNA meant that expressed TCRB transcripts were sequenced. Libraries were prepared by immunoSEQ multiplex PCR; TCRdb keeps only in-frame clonotypes and omits some of them. The data show hundreds of thousands of clones, with around 15% seen just once and around 0.022% held by the top ten. For this clone: As yet, its antigen is unknown.

Sequenced input: naive CD4+ T cells from blood. This TCR derives from a man aged 18 to 35 with type 1 diabetes. The rearrangement uses TRBV5-1 and TRBJ2-5; D uncertain. In DNA form, the CDR3 reads TGCGCCAGCAGCGCTGGCTCCGAGACCCAGTACTTC. It translates to CASSAGSETQYF. The full variable domain, with the rest looked up from reference TRBV5-1 and TRBJ2-5, is KAGVTQTPRYLIKTRGQQVTLSCSPISGHRSVSWYQQTPGQGLQFLFEYFSETQRNKGNFPGRFSGRQFSNSRSEMNVSTLELGDSALYLCASSAGSETQYFGPGTRLLVL.